These T cell receptor beta chains were read from a single sample in a study of blood T cell repertoires in COVID-19. TCRdb's table, derived via immunoSEQ multiplex PCR, lists solely in-frame clones and lacks some. The sample carries about 300,000 clones, roughly nine tenths recorded once. The specimen sequenced was PBMCs or T cells enriched from blood (not recorded which). These receptors were collected from a middle-aged woman who had recovered from COVID-19. Both conserved end residues are part of each CDR3. Each record gives: clone size, J gene, V gene, D gene, CDR3 protein, CDR3 DNA. The D gene is left open where the match is weak. Where a row states a size, it is once, few, many or the class of an expanded clone; other rows omit it.

>few|TRBJ1-2|TRBV14|NA
CASSQDTGYGYTF
TGTGCCAGCAGCCAAGATACAGGGTATGGCTACACCTTC
>NA|TRBJ2-5|TRBV7-2|TRBD1
CASSLYPGQGGETQYF
TGTGCCAGCAGCTTATATCCGGGACAGGGTGGCGAGACCCAGTACTTC
>once|TRBJ1-1|TRBV9|NA
CASSVDQGNTEAFF
TGTGCCAGCAGCGTGGACCAGGGGAACACTGAAGCTTTCTTT
>once|TRBJ1-5|TRBV6-2/TRBV6-3|NA
CASSQSTGNQPQHF
TGTGCCAGCAGTCAATCCACAGGGAATCAGCCCCAGCATTTT
>NA|TRBJ1-5|TRBV7-2|NA
CASSPGRPGISNQPQHF
TGTGCCAGCAGCCCCGGGCGTCCGGGGATAAGCAATCAGCCCCAGCATTTT
>NA|TRBJ2-3|TRBV4-1|TRBD1
CASSQAGRGRGTDTQYF
TGCGCCAGCAGCCAAGCAGGCAGGGGGCGCGGGACAGATACGCAGTATTTT
>NA|TRBJ2-5|TRBV2|NA
CASRSRAYQETQYF
TGTGCCAGCAGGTCGAGGGCGTACCAAGAGACCCAGTACTTC
>NA|TRBJ2-5|TRBV19|TRBD2
CASSIDLAGVAQYF
TGTGCCAGTAGTATAGATCTAGCGGGGGTGGCCCAGTACTTC
>NA|TRBJ1-1|TRBV9|NA
CASSAKQAHTEAFF
TGTGCCAGCAGCGCCAAACAGGCGCACACTGAAGCTTTCTTT
>few|TRBJ2-1|TRBV5-1|NA
CASSLVASEGEQFF
TGCGCCAGCAGCTTGGTGGCTAGCGAGGGTGAGCAGTTCTTC
>NA|TRBJ2-5|TRBV24-1|TRBD2
CASRGGDSVCETQYF
TGTGCCTCCCGGGGGGGGGATTCGGTTTGTGAGACCCAGTACTTC
>NA|TRBJ1-6|TRBV2|TRBD1
CASSVDRGGDSPLHF
TGTGCCAGCAGTGTCGACAGGGGGGGGGATTCACCCCTCCACTTT
>NA|TRBJ1-2|TRBV27|TRBD1
CASSFKDRVGYGYTF
TGTGCCAGCAGTTTTAAGGACAGGGTTGGCTATGGCTACACCTTC
>NA|TRBJ1-6|TRBV5-1|TRBD1
CASSLGGTGFLALHF
TGCGCCAGCAGCTTGGGTGGGACAGGCTTTTTGGCCCTCCACTTT
>few|TRBJ2-7|TRBV19|NA
CASSAQAGPYEQYF
TGTGCCAGTAGTGCCCAGGCGGGACCCTACGAGCAGTACTTC
>NA|TRBJ1-6|TRBV6-1|NA
CASSERSGEGPDNSPLHF
TGTGCCAGCAGTGAAAGGTCAGGGGAGGGGCCCGATAATTCACCCCTCCACTTT
>NA|TRBJ1-6|TRBV9|NA
CASSETVYNSPLHF
TGTGCCAGCAGCGAGACAGTCTATAATTCACCCCTCCACTTT
>NA|TRBJ1-1|TRBV27|NA
CASSSWQLSEAFF
TGTGCCAGCAGTTCCTGGCAGTTGTCTGAAGCTTTCTTT
>NA|TRBJ1-1|TRBV7-9|NA
CASSLPPNTEAFF
TGTGCCAGCAGCCTACCACCGAACACTGAAGCTTTCTTT
>once|TRBJ1-5|TRBV6-1|NA
CASSDRDTYSNQPQHF
TGTGCCAGCAGTGATCGGGACACTTATAGCAATCAGCCCCAGCATTTT
>NA|TRBJ2-5|TRBV4-1|TRBD2
CASSQRGLAEETQYF
TGCGCCAGCAGTCAAAGGGGCCTAGCGGAAGAGACCCAGTACTTC
>NA|TRBJ1-5|TRBV2|TRBD1
CASSWDRGINQPQHF
TGTGCCAGCAGCTGGGACAGGGGTATCAATCAGCCCCAGCATTTT
>NA|TRBJ2-1|TRBV5-4|NA
CASSQGGDSSYNEQFF
TGTGCCAGCAGCCAAGGGGGGGATAGCTCCTACAATGAGCAGTTCTTC